This T cell receptor beta chain was obtained from a study of regulatory T cells in long-lasting Graves disease. This clonotype was counted at least ten times. Its specificity is unknown. Time point here: persistent/refractory GD, antithyroid drugs over 5 years with positive TRAb. The authors made the TCR library using RNA they extracted from PBMCs. Sequencing libraries for TCR beta were prepared with iRepertoire HTBI primers and Arm-PCR of CDR3 regions. Methods used by the authors: Across all samples, just over 60 TRBV segments and 15 or so TRBJ segments were identified. TCRdb used MiXCR to reprocess the multiplex PCR reads, holding one entry per CDR3 protein. None of the V and J calls come from the authors' own analysis; TCRdb made them. The sample includes 430,000 or so distinct CDR3 sequences, roughly 21% of them seen just once. Findings and limits, study-wide: New patients shared more than 750 public clonotypes, fewer than the roughly 2,700 shared by persistent patients. Persistent Graves' disease cases displayed lower TCR diversity than newly diagnosed ones.

Per germline, CDR1 SNHLY and CDR2 FYNNEI. After removal of 6 bases from V and 2 bases from J, the junction contained 11 bases not matched to a gene. The CDR3 is 16 residues long. The V and J genes are TRBV2 and TRBJ2-7, with 9 bases aligning to TRBD1. The receptor was derived from a female donor with Graves disease. The source material was peripheral blood mononuclear cells (PBMCs), sampled when the disease was refractory, from a patient treated with antithyroid drugs. CDR3 loop: CASRDPGTGSPYEQYF. The DNA for the CDR3 is TGTGCCAGCAGGGATCCCGGGACAGGGTCCCCCTACGAGCAGTACTTC.